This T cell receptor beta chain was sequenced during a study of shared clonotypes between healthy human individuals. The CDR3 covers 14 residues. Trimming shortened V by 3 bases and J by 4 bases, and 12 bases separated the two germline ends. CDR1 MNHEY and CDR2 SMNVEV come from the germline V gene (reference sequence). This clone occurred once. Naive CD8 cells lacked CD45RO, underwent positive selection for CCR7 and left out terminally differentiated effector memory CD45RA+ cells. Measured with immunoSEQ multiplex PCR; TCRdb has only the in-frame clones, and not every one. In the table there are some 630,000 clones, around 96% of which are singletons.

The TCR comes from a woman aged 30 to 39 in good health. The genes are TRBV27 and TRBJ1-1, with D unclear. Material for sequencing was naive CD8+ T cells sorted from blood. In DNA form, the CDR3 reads TGTGCCAGCAGTTTGGGCCCGCGGGTCACTGAAGCTTTCTTT. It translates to CASSLGPRVTEAFF.